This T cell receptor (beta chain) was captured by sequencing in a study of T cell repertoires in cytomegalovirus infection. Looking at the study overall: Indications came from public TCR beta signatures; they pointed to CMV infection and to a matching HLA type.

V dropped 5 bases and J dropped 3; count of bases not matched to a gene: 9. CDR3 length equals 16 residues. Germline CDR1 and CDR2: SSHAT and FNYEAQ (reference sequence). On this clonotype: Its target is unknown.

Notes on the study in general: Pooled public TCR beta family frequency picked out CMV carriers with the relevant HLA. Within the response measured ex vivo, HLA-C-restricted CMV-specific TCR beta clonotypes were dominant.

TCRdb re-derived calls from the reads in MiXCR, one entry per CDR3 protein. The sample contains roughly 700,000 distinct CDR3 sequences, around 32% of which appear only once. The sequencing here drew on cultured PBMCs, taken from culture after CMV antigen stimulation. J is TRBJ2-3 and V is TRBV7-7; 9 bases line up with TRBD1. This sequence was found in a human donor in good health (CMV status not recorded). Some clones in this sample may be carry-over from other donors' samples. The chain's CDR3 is CASSKGTGRETDTQYF. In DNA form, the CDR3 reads TGTGCCAGCAGCAAAGGGACAGGGAGAGAAACAGATACGCAGTATTTT.